One and the same sample provided the 31 T cell receptor beta chains below, sequenced in a study of T cells in localized non-small cell lung cancer. Produced via immunoSEQ multiplex PCR; TCRdb's table is partial and in-frame only. Among some 3,300 clones listed, roughly 32% were seen once. The material sequenced was lung tumor tissue, taken before any cancer treatment. These receptors were taken from a female donor older than 55 with stage I lung adenocarcinoma.

V is TRBV9 and J is TRBJ2-4; 10 bases line up with TRBD1. The junction had 11 bases not matched to a gene; V was cut back by 5 bases and J by 6 bases. CDR1 is SGDLS and CDR2 is YYNGEE in the germline V gene. The CDR3 consists of 16 residues. CDR3 region: CASSLGGTGVRNIQYF. The CDR3 nucleotides read TGTGCCAGCAGTCTAGGAGGGACAGGGGTGCGAAACATTCAGTACTTC.

The V call is TRBV2, the J call TRBJ2-2; D call uncertain. There are 14 residues in the CDR3. The V and J ends lost 6 bases and 5 bases respectively, with 13 bases between them. Looked up from germline, CDR1 is SNHLY and CDR2 is FYNNEI. The CDR3 DNA reads TGTGCCAGCAGACGTGAACCCACAACCGGGGAGCTGTTTTTT. It is translated as CASRREPTTGELFF.

This CDR3 is CASSAGLGGDTQYF. Written as DNA, the CDR3 is TGTGCCAGCAGTGCCGGACTCGGTGGAGATACGCAGTATTTT. The chain has TRBV25-1 and TRBJ2-3; possible D gene TRBD2, 5 bases. Germline values: CDR1 MGHDK, CDR2 SYGVNS. V was cut by 4 bases and J by 5 bases, with 13 bases left in between. The CDR3 is 14 amino acids.

The genes are TRBV6-8 and TRBJ1-2; possible D gene TRBD1, 5 bases. This CDR3 is built from 14 residues. Germline-derived CDR1 and CDR2 are MNHGY and SAAAGT. The V and J ends lost 0 bases and 6 bases respectively, with 11 bases between them. The DNA for the CDR3 is TGTGCCAGCAGTTACTCCGGGGGGAGGAATGGCTACACCTTC. Its protein product is CASSYSGGRNGYTF.

A few counts support this clone. The chain combines TRBV6-8 with TRBJ2-5; maybe TRBD1 (6 bases). With 3 bases removed from V and 7 bases from J, the gap between germline ends came to 12 bases. This CDR3 is 13 amino acids long. Germline lookup yields CDR1 MNHGY and CDR2 SAAAGT. In nucleotides, the CDR3 is TGTGCCAGCAGTTATAGGACAGAGGGGACCCAGTACTTC. It encodes CASSYRTEGTQYF.

The CDR3 DNA reads as TGTGCCAGCAGTTTAAGGGCTAGCGGGAGTTTCCCAGATACGCAGTATTTT. Translated: CASSLRASGSFPDTQYF. The chain is built from TRBV6-8 and TRBJ2-3, with 10 nucleotides matching TRBD2. The J segment lost 4 bases and the V segment lost 4 bases, leaving 11 bases of the junction unmatched. CDR1 MNHGY and CDR2 SAAAGT come from the germline V gene. CDR3 size: 17 residues.

This clone was detected a few times. The CDR3 DNA reads TGTGCCAGCAGTTTATGGGGGCAGGGGTATGGCTACACCTTC. Translating gives CASSLWGQGYGYTF. The V and J genes are TRBV28 and TRBJ1-2; D is perhaps TRBD1 (6 bases). Germline V gene sequence: CDR1 MDHEN, CDR2 SYDVKM. The CDR3 totals 14 residues. V lost 0 bases to trimming and J lost 5 bases, with 10 bases between them.

The chain has TRBV1 and TRBJ2-7; TRBD2, the table's D call, was not compared with the DNA. TRBV1 has pseudogene status. The CDR3 sequence is 14 residues long. The DNA for the CDR3 is TGCGCCAGCAGCCAAGGGACCGAAGCGGGCGAGCAGTACTTC. Translation: CASSQGTEAGEQYF.

This clone occurred a few times. The chain combines TRBV28 with TRBJ1-2, with unresolved D. The germline V and J ends were trimmed by 5 bases and 5 bases, with 15 bases remaining between them. This CDR3 spans 14 amino acids. CDR1 and CDR2 (germline): MDHEN, SYDVKM. In DNA form, the CDR3 reads TGTGCCAGCAGTCCGGACGGGTTTAGGTATGGCTACACCTTC. It encodes CASSPDGFRYGYTF.

This CDR3 is CASSSRAGWAHEQFF. CDR3 coding DNA: TGTGCCAGCAGTTCGCGAGCGGGATGGGCACATGAGCAGTTCTTC. This chain links TRBV28 with TRBJ2-1; 7 nucleotides line up with TRBD2. The V and J ends lost 4 bases and 8 bases, in that order; junction bases with no gene match: 11. Looked up from germline, CDR1 is MDHEN and CDR2 is SYDVKM. The CDR3 has 15 residues.

This clone is judged hyperexpanded. J is TRBJ1-1 and V is TRBV9; D perhaps matches TRBD1 (6 bases). Germline V gene lookup returns CDR1 SGDLS and CDR2 YYNGEE. The ends were cut back, 0 bases at V and 4 bases at J, with 13 bases in the middle. CDR3 length equals 15 residues. The CDR3 coding sequence is TGTGCCAGCAGCGTAGCGGGGGGGCCGGGCACTGAAGCTTTCTTT. Its translation: CASSVAGGPGTEAFF. Using reference TRBV9 and TRBJ1-1 for the parts outside the CDR3, the full variable domain is DSGVTQTPKHLITATGQRVTLRCSPRSGDLSVYWYQQSLDQGLQFLIQYYNGEERAKGNILERFSAQQFPDLHSELNLSSLELGDSALYFCASSVAGGPGTEAFFGQGTRLTVV.

This clone appeared a few times. The chain joins TRBV28 to TRBJ1-2; 10 bases are a match to TRBD1. Germline V gene data show CDR1 as MDHEN and CDR2 as SYDVKM. The CDR3 length is 16 residues. After removal of 6 bases from V and 4 bases from J, the junction contained 11 bases not matched to a gene. CDR3 protein: CASSRRRDRGPYGYTF. In nucleotides, the CDR3 is TGTGCCAGCAGCAGACGTCGGGACAGGGGACCCTATGGCTACACCTTC.

This clone is medium-sized by share. The chain carries TRBV6-8 and TRBJ2-2; D unresolved. This CDR3 region has 14 residues. CDR1 and CDR2 from the germline V gene are MNHGY and SAAAGT. The V end lost 4 bases, the J end lost 2 bases, and 8 bases lay between the germline ends. The CDR3: CASSWQLNTGELFF. The CDR3 nucleotides are TGTGCCAGCAGTTGGCAACTTAACACCGGGGAGCTGTTTTTT.

The CDR3 DNA reads TGTGCCAGCAGCCCTAACCAACTAGGGAACACTGAAGCTTTCTTT. It yields the protein CASSPNQLGNTEAFF. The V call is TRBV14, the J call TRBJ1-1, with D unresolved. V gave up 4 bases and J gave up 1 base, with 13 bases separating them. The CDR3 is 15 residues long. Germline V gene data show CDR1 as SGHDN and CDR2 as FVKESK.

This clone is large by share. The CDR3 sequence is CASRTASNQPQHF. The DNA for the CDR3 is TGTGCCAGTAGGACAGCTAGCAATCAGCCCCAGCATTTT. This chain connects TRBV19 to TRBJ1-5, with D perhaps matching TRBD1 (5 bases). This CDR3 comprises 13 residues. From germline, CDR1 is LNHDA and CDR2 SQIVND (reference sequence). V was shortened by 6 bases and J by 0 bases, with 6 bases between the two germline ends.

The rearrangement uses TRBV29-1 and TRBJ1-3; D is perhaps TRBD1 (6 bases). V dropped 8 bases and J dropped 4 bases, with 15 bases sitting between them. This CDR3 has 13 amino acids. The V gene's germline CDR1 is SQVTM and CDR2 ANQGSEA. The CDR3 loop is CSFARDTGNTIYF. DNA of the CDR3: TGCAGCTTTGCCAGGGACACGGGAAACACCATATATTTT.

The chain joins TRBV11-3 to TRBJ2-1; no clear D. With 7 bases removed from V and 0 bases from J, the gap between germline ends came to 10 bases. This CDR3 has 14 amino acids. CDR1 is SGHNT and CDR2 is YENEEA in the germline V gene. The CDR3 sequence: CASTAPNSYNEQFF. The DNA for the CDR3 is TGTGCCAGCACGGCCCCGAACTCCTACAATGAGCAGTTCTTC. The full variable domain, with the rest looked up from reference TRBV11-3 and TRBJ2-1, is EAGVVQSPRYKIIEKKQPVAFWCNPISGHNTLYWYLQNLGQGPELLIRYENEEAVDDSQLPKDRFSAERLKGVDSTLKIQPAELGDSAVYLCASTAPNSYNEQFFGPGTRLTVL.

In its sample, this clone was seen a few times. This rearrangement joins TRBV19 to TRBJ1-3; TRBD1 matches at 7 bases. The germline V gene encodes CDR1 LNHDA and CDR2 SQIVND (reference sequence). This CDR3 region has 15 residues. J gave up 0 bases and V 5 bases, and 4 bases lay outside the gene matches. CDR3 sequence: CASSPGGSSGNTIYF. In DNA form, the CDR3 reads TGTGCCAGTAGTCCAGGGGGAAGCTCTGGAAACACCATATATTTT.

This clone has just a few counts. This chain connects TRBV6-8 to TRBJ2-3; D may be TRBD2 (6 bases). The CDR3 totals 17 residues. The germline gives CDR1 MNHGY, CDR2 SAAAGT. V was clipped by 0 bases and J by 3 bases, with 16 bases between them. The CDR3 here is CASSYSRAGPPTDTQYF. The CDR3 bases are TGTGCCAGCAGTTACTCCCGGGCGGGGCCTCCGACAGATACGCAGTATTTT.

V gene TRBV28 combines with J gene TRBJ1-5, with D possibly being TRBD1 (6 bases). This CDR3 comprises 13 residues. Trimming shortened V by 6 bases and J by 6 bases, and 12 bases separated the two germline ends. CDR1 is MDHEN and CDR2 is SYDVKM in the germline V gene. This chain's CDR3 is CASSPTGTQPQHF. As DNA, the CDR3 is TGTGCCAGCAGCCCGACAGGAACTCAGCCCCAGCATTTT.

V and J are TRBV5-1 and TRBJ1-2, with 7 bases matching TRBD1. V dropped 4 bases and J dropped 6; count of bases not matched to a gene: 9. This CDR3 contains 14 residues. Germline V gives CDR1 SGHRS, CDR2 YFSETQ. DNA of the CDR3: TGCGCCAGCAGCGCCAACAGGGGAAGCCATGGCTACACCTTC. Amino acid sequence: CASSANRGSHGYTF.

This clone was seen only once. The rearrangement joins TRBV14 to TRBJ2-2, with 9 bases fitting TRBD2. V dropped 3 bases and J dropped 8; count of bases not matched to a gene: 10. Germline V gene lookup returns CDR1 SGHDN and CDR2 FVKESK. The CDR3 contains 16 residues. CDR3 protein: CASSHGSAGGPGELFF. CDR3 sequence (DNA): TGTGCCAGCAGCCACGGCTCGGCGGGAGGGCCGGGGGAGCTGTTTTTT.

V is TRBV6-8 and J is TRBJ2-3; TRBD2 matches 14 bases. From germline, CDR1 is MNHGY and CDR2 SAAAGT. The CDR3 is 15 residues long. V was pared by 6 bases and J by 4 bases, with 3 bases of the junction left unmatched. Here the CDR3 reads CASSPTSGGADTQYF. The DNA of the CDR3 is TGTGCCAGCAGCCCGACTAGCGGGGGGGCAGATACGCAGTATTTT.

This clone was counted between two and nine times. V and J are TRBV1 and TRBJ2-2; the table's D call, TRBD1, has no DNA check behind it. TRBV1 is given as a pseudogene. CDR3 length: 17 residues. CDR3 region: CASSHTYRGANTGELFF. The CDR3 region has the DNA TGCGCCAGCAGCCATACGTATAGGGGCGCGAACACCGGGGAGCTGTTTTTT.

This clone was seen more than once but under ten times. The chain carries TRBV6-8 and TRBJ2-2; 7 nucleotides match TRBD1. The length of the CDR3 is 14 residues. V trimming: 6 bases; J trimming: 3 bases; junction bases outside the gene matches: 4. CDR1 and CDR2 from the germline V gene are MNHGY and SAAAGT. The DNA of the CDR3 is TGTGCCAGCAGGAGACAGGGTCACACCGGGGAGCTGTTTTTT. Protein product: CASRRQGHTGELFF.

This clone showed up just a few times. The J gene is TRBJ2-1, the V gene TRBV11-3, with TRBD1 matching over 11 bases. The CDR3 length is 14 residues. CDR1 is SGHNT, CDR2 YENEEA, per germline. With 5 bases clipped from V and 7 bases from J, the junction kept 4 bases outside the gene matches. The CDR3: CASSLGTGGNEQFF. Written as DNA, the CDR3 is TGTGCCAGCAGCCTTGGGACAGGGGGGAATGAGCAGTTCTTC.

This clone was seen only a few times. The chain is built from TRBV28 and TRBJ1-1; TRBD1 might be the D (5 bases). The germline V gene has CDR1 MDHEN and CDR2 SYDVKM. The length of the CDR3 is 13 residues. Trimming shortened V by 8 bases and J by 1 base, and 11 bases separated the two germline ends. Here the CDR3 DNA reads TGTGCCAGCTCCAAGGGGTGGAACACTGAAGCTTTCTTT. Its translation is CASSKGWNTEAFF.

This clone qualifies as medium-sized (0.01 to 0.1%). V and J are TRBV11-3 and TRBJ2-3; D is possibly TRBD1 or TRBD2 (5 bases each). In germline, CDR1 is SGHNT, CDR2 YENEEA. V was shortened by 1 base and J by 2 bases, with 16 bases between the two germline ends. The CDR3 is 17 residues long. The DNA of the CDR3 is TGTGCCAGCAGCTTAGGATTGGAACGGGACCCCACAGATACGCAGTATTTT. Translated, it gives CASSLGLERDPTDTQYF.

This rearrangement joins TRBV28 to TRBJ1-6; D is uncertain. CDR3 length equals 14 residues. Between the trimmed V and J ends, which lost 8 bases and 0 bases, there was a span of 8 bases. The germline gives CDR1 MDHEN, CDR2 SYDVKM. CDR3 in amino acids: CASEGSSYNSPLHF. In DNA form, the CDR3 reads TGTGCCAGCGAAGGTAGCTCCTATAATTCACCCCTCCACTTT. Based on the CDR3 plus reference TRBV28 and TRBJ1-6, the full variable domain is DVKVTQSSRYLVKRTGEKVFLECVQDMDHENMFWYRQDPGLGLRLIYFSYDVKMKEKGDIPEGYSVSREKKERFSLILESASTNQTSMYLCASEGSSYNSPLHFGNGTRLTVT.

This chain connects TRBV5-1 to TRBJ1-4; D not certain. V was trimmed by 5 bases and J by 4 bases, leaving 15 bases between them. Germline V lookup: CDR1 SGHRS, CDR2 YFSETQ. This CDR3 contains 15 residues. The CDR3 loop reads CASSNYGRGNEKLFF. The CDR3 region has the DNA TGCGCCAGCAGTAATTATGGCCGCGGTAATGAAAAACTGTTTTTT.

This clone has a handful of counts. The chain combines TRBV1 with TRBJ1-4; TRBD1, as called in the table, went unchecked against the DNA. TRBV1 is assigned pseudogene status. The CDR3 runs 14 residues. CDR3 protein: CASSPQGVEGKLFF. The CDR3 DNA is TGCGCCAGCAGCCCACAGGGGGTAGAAGGAAAACTGTTTTTT.